What follows are 26 T cell receptor beta chains derived from one specimen sequenced in a study of OX40 agonist ivuxolimab in advanced cancers. The repertoire was sequenced with immunoSEQ multiplex PCR; TCRdb's copy has only in-frame clones and lacks some. The sample includes fewer than 65,000 clones, about nine tenths of them seen just once. Sequenced material: CD4+ or CD8+ T cells sorted from blood, taken in a trial of the OX40 agonist ivuxolimab. The receptor set was obtained from an adult with an advanced solid tumor such as melanoma, head and neck, liver or kidney cancer.

The gene calls are TRBV5-1 and TRBJ2-2, with D tentatively TRBD2 (7 bases). Trimming took 2 bases from V and 3 from J, leaving 11 bases between them. The CDR3 contains 15 residues. Germline V gene sequence: CDR1 SGHRS, CDR2 YFSETQ. CDR3 coding DNA: TGCGCCAGCAGCTTCCGGGGGGCGGACACCGGGGAGCTGTTTTTT. This translates into CASSFRGADTGELFF. The variable domain in full, with the rest retrieved from reference TRBV5-1 and TRBJ2-2, is KAGVTQTPRYLIKTRGQQVTLSCSPISGHRSVSWYQQTPGQGLQFLFEYFSETQRNKGNFPGRFSGRQFSNSRSEMNVSTLELGDSALYLCASSFRGADTGELFFGEGSRLTVL.

V usage is TRBV18 and J usage is TRBJ2-5; no reliable D call. Trimming left V 3 bases short and J 2 bases short, with 4 bases between. The CDR3 runs to 12 residues. CDR1 is KGHSH, CDR2 LQKENI, per germline. The CDR3 DNA sequence: TGTGCCAGCTCACCGTTACAAGAGACCCAGTACTTC. Its protein is CASSPLQETQYF.

The chain links TRBV4-1 to TRBJ2-3; 8 bases are a match to TRBD2. Germline CDR1 and CDR2: MGHRA and YSYEKL. The CDR3 is 16 amino acids. J was trimmed by 6 bases and V by 4 bases; bases with no gene match: 12. CDR3 bases: TGCGCCAGCAGCCCGGGGGGGCTTGGGCCGGGGGATACGCAGTATTTT. Translation: CASSPGGLGPGDTQYF.

This CDR3 is CASRGLAGLQETQYF. As DNA, the CDR3 is TGTGCCAGCCGGGGACTAGCGGGTCTTCAAGAGACCCAGTACTTC. V gene TRBV6-1 combines with J gene TRBJ2-5; 12 nucleotides match TRBD2. The CDR3 has 15 residues. Germline CDR1 and CDR2: MNHNS and SASEGT. J was trimmed by 2 bases and V by 8 bases; bases with no gene match: 6.

This clone showed up just once. The rearrangement joins TRBV2 to TRBJ1-2; D might be TRBD1 (6 bases). V dropped 4 bases and J dropped 6 bases, with 9 bases sitting between them. The CDR3 extends over 12 amino acids. Germline-derived CDR1 and CDR2 are SNHLY and FYNNEI. The CDR3 DNA reads TGTGCCAGCAGTGGAAACAGGGATGGCTACACCTTC. Protein sequence: CASSGNRDGYTF.

The chain uses TRBV9 and TRBJ2-4; TRBD1 matches at 7 bases. V lost 0 bases and J lost 10; bases outside the gene matches: 4. Germline V CDR1 and CDR2: SGDLS, YYNGEE. CDR3 length: 13 amino acids. Here the CDR3 DNA reads TGTGCCAGCAGCGTAGAGGACAGGTCTATTCAGTACTTC. This sequence encodes CASSVEDRSIQYF.

The chain uses TRBV9 and TRBJ2-1; TRBD2 agrees at 10 bases. The CDR3 covers 13 residues. Trimming cost V 4 bases and J 10 bases; bases outside gene matches: 5. Germline CDR1 and CDR2: SGDLS and YYNGEE. This CDR3 is CASSPRTSGEQFF. CDR3 nucleotide sequence: TGTGCCAGCAGCCCCAGGACTAGCGGAGAGCAGTTCTTC.

J is TRBJ2-7 and V is TRBV30; D call uncertain. The CDR3 is made up of 12 amino acids. Germline CDR1 is GTSNPN and CDR2 is SVGIG (reference sequence). CDR3 sequence (DNA): TGTGCTGTCTCCGGATCCGACTACGAGCAGTACTTC. Translation gives CAVSGSDYEQYF.

This clone was recorded a few times. The gene calls are TRBV4-2 and TRBJ2-4; TRBD1 matches 7 bases. V trimming: 4 bases; J trimming: 3 bases; junction bases outside the gene matches: 6. The CDR3 covers 15 residues. Germline loops: CDR1 LGHNA, CDR2 YNFKEQ. CDR3 sequence: CASSPRQGIKNIQYF. The CDR3 DNA sequence: TGTGCCAGCAGCCCCCGACAGGGAATCAAAAACATTCAGTACTTC.

The chain recombines TRBV15 with TRBJ1-1; 9 bases are shared with TRBD1. V lost 0 bases and J lost 3; bases outside the gene matches: 2. The CDR3 is made up of 15 amino acids. Germline loops: CDR1 LNHNV, CDR2 YYDKDF (reference sequence). The CDR3 DNA follows: TGTGCCACCAGCAGAGAACAGGGGGCAGACACTGAAGCTTTCTTT. This gives the protein CATSREQGADTEAFF.

This clone was observed a few times. This chain uses TRBV5-5 with TRBJ2-5; TRBD1 is a possible D gene (6 bases). V was shortened by 2 bases and J by 1 base, with 9 bases between the two germline ends. The CDR3 sequence is 14 residues long. Germline values: CDR1 SGHKS, CDR2 YYEKEE (reference sequence). For the CDR3, the DNA is TGTGCCAGCAGCTTAACAGGGACCCAAGAGACCCAGTACTTC. Translating it yields CASSLTGTQETQYF.

This chain joins TRBV27 and TRBJ1-4; D gene ambiguous. The CDR3 has 14 amino acids. CDR1 is MNHEY, CDR2 SMNVEV, per germline (reference sequence). V was clipped by 4 bases and J by 5 bases, with 11 bases between them. The CDR3 spells CASSSPGANEKLFF. Written as DNA, the CDR3 is TGTGCCAGCAGTTCCCCGGGAGCCAATGAAAAACTGTTTTTT.

This clone was detected once. V and J are TRBV6-1 and TRBJ1-2; tentative D call: TRBD1 (6 bases). Germline CDR1 reads MNHNS; CDR2 reads SASEGT. Trimming removed 4 bases from V and 5 bases from J, with 8 bases in between. This CDR3 spans 12 amino acids. Written as DNA, the CDR3 is TGTGCCAGCAGTGGACAGGAATATGGCTACACCTTC. Protein sequence: CASSGQEYGYTF.

The V call is TRBV18, the J call TRBJ1-5; no firm D call. This CDR3 has 15 amino acids. CDR1 and CDR2 from the germline V gene are KGHSH and LQKENI. Trimming stripped 4 bases from V and 4 bases from J, with 14 bases between. CDR3 sequence: CASSRSTQLNQPQHF. The CDR3 DNA reads as TGTGCCAGCTCACGGTCTACACAGCTAAATCAGCCCCAGCATTTT. Looking up the rest from reference TRBV18 and TRBJ1-5 gives the full variable domain: NAGVMQNPRHLVRRRGQEARLRCSPMKGHSHVYWYRQLPEEGLKFMVYLQKENIIDESGMPKERFSAEFPKEGPSILRIQQVVRGDSAAYFCASSRSTQLNQPQHFGDGTRLSIL.

A few counts support this clone. The V and J genes are TRBV4-3 and TRBJ1-4; no reliable D call. There are 12 residues in the CDR3. Germline CDR1 is LGHNA and CDR2 is YSLEER. V lost 8 bases to trimming and J lost 4 bases, with 8 bases between them. The CDR3 here is CASGRSNEKLFF. The CDR3, as DNA: TGCGCCAGCGGACGGAGTAATGAAAAACTGTTTTTT.

This clone was recorded once. V gene TRBV28 combines with J gene TRBJ1-2; tentatively, D is TRBD1 (5 bases). The CDR3 is made up of 13 amino acids. Germline CDR1 MDHEN, CDR2 SYDVKM. Trimming shortened V by 6 bases and J by 2 bases, and 10 bases separated the two germline ends. The DNA of the CDR3 is TGTGCCAGCAGGGTCAGGGCCAACTATGGCTACACCTTC. This encodes CASRVRANYGYTF.

The chain joins TRBV9 to TRBJ1-1; no clear D. V lost 5 bases and J 5 bases, leaving 13 bases between the germline ends. The length of the CDR3 is 13 residues. The germline V gene has CDR1 SGDLS and CDR2 YYNGEE. The CDR3 spells CASSREPKTEAFF. In nucleotides, the CDR3 is TGTGCCAGCAGTAGAGAACCGAAAACTGAAGCTTTCTTT.

This clone showed up just once. V and J are TRBV19 and TRBJ1-2; D unclear. CDR1 and CDR2 from the germline V gene are LNHDA and SQIVND (reference sequence). The ends were cut back, 6 bases at V and 4 bases at J, with 9 bases in the middle. The length of the CDR3 is 12 residues. CDR3 region: CASRSSIYGYTF. The CDR3 DNA follows: TGTGCCAGTAGGAGTTCTATCTATGGCTACACCTTC.

The chain uses TRBV11-2 and TRBJ2-1; D is possibly TRBD1 (6 bases). The CDR3 consists of 17 residues. V lost 5 bases, J lost 2 bases, and 19 bases lay in between. Germline CDR1 SGHAT, CDR2 FQNNGV. The CDR3 nucleotides read TGTGCCAGCAGCAAGGATAACGCAGGGGCACCCTACAATGAGCAGTTCTTC. This codes for CASSKDNAGAPYNEQFF.

The chain employs TRBV11-2 and TRBJ1-4; no firm D call. The germline gives CDR1 SGHAT, CDR2 FQNNGV. This CDR3 spans 18 amino acids. The ends were cut back, 3 bases at V and 0 bases at J, with 17 bases in the middle. CDR3 nucleotide sequence: TGTGCCAGCAGCTTCGGTCTTGGGTCGGCCGCAACTAATGAAAAACTGTTTTTT. It codes for CASSFGLGSAATNEKLFF.

This clone appeared once. The rearrangement links TRBV18 to TRBJ2-2; D gene ambiguous. The V end lost 0 bases, the J end lost 7 bases, and 0 bases lay between the germline ends. The CDR3 is 11 residues long. CDR1 and CDR2 (germline): KGHSH, LQKENI. In DNA form, the CDR3 reads TGTGCCAGCTCACCACCCGGGGAGCTGTTTTTT. Protein sequence: CASSPPGELFF.

This chain uses TRBV28 with TRBJ2-7; TRBD2 might be the D (7 bases). Trimming shortened V by 3 bases and J by 6 bases, and 18 bases separated the two germline ends. This CDR3 contains 15 residues. Germline V gene lookup returns CDR1 MDHEN and CDR2 SYDVKM. In DNA, the CDR3 is TGTGCCAGCAGTTTTGGGGGGGGCGGTCTACGCGAGCAGTACTTC. Amino acid sequence: CASSFGGGGLREQYF.

The count of this clone is one. This chain's CDR3 is CASTRRSSYNSPLHF. The CDR3 bases are TGTGCCAGCACGAGACGAAGCTCCTATAATTCACCCCTCCACTTT. The V gene is TRBV13, the J gene TRBJ1-6; D is unresolved. Germline-derived CDR1 and CDR2 are PRHDT and FYEKMQ (reference sequence). This CDR3 is built from 15 residues. V lost 7 bases, J lost 0 bases, and 10 bases lay in between.

This clone was found once. The chain uses TRBV6-4 and TRBJ1-1; 7 positions agree with TRBD1. This CDR3 is built from 15 residues. Germline assignment: CDR1 MRHNA and CDR2 SNTAGT. The junction had 7 bases not matched to a gene; V was cut back by 6 bases and J by 0 bases. CDR3 coding DNA: TGTGCCAGCAGACGACAGGGCCGAATGAACACTGAAGCTTTCTTT. This gives the protein CASRRQGRMNTEAFF.

Here the CDR3 DNA reads TGTGCCAGCTCTCGGGTGGGGGCAGATACGCAGTATTTT. Translated, it gives CASSRVGADTQYF. V is TRBV25-1 and J is TRBJ2-3, with D perhaps given as TRBD1 or TRBD2 (5 bases each). Germline CDR1 MGHDK, CDR2 SYGVNS. The length of the CDR3 is 13 residues. V was clipped by 8 bases and J by 4 bases, with 13 bases between them.

This clone turned up a few times. This sequence joins TRBV19 and TRBJ2-6, with D hard to call. V lost 7 bases and J lost 0, with 10 bases in between. There are 15 residues in the CDR3. CDR1 LNHDA and CDR2 SQIVND come from the germline V gene (reference sequence). The DNA for the CDR3 is TGTGCCAGTACTCCCTTGGGCTCTGGGGCCAACGTCCTGACTTTC. It is translated as CASTPLGSGANVLTF.